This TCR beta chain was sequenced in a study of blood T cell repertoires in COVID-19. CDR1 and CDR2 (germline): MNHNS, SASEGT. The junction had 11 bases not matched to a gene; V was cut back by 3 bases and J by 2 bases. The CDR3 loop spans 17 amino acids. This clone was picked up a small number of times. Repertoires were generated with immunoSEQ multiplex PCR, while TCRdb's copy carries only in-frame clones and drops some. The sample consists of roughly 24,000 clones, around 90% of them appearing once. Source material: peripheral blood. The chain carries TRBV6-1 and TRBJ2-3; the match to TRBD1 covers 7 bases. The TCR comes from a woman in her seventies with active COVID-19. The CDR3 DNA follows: TGTGCCAGCAGTGAGCCACTTAAGGGGGCGTACACAGATACGCAGTATTTT. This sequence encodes CASSEPLKGAYTDTQYF.